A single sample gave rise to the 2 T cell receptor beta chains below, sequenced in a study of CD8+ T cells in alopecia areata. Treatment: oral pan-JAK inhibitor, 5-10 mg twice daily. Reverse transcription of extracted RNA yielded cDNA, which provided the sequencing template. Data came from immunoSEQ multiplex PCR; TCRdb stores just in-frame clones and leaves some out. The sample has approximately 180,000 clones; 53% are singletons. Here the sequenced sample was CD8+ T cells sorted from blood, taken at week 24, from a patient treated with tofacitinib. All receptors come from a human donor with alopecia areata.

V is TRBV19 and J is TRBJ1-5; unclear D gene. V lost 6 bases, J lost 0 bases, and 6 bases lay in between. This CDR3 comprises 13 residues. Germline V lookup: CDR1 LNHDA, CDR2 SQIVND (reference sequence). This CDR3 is CASRSLSNQPQHF. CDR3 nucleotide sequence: TGTGCCAGTAGATCCCTTAGCAATCAGCCCCAGCATTTT. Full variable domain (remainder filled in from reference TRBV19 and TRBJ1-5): DGGITQSPKYLFRKEGQNVTLSCEQNLNHDAMYWYRQDPGQGLRLIYYSQIVNDFQKGDIAEGYSVSREKKESFPLTVTSAQKNPTAFYLCASRSLSNQPQHFGDGTRLSIL.

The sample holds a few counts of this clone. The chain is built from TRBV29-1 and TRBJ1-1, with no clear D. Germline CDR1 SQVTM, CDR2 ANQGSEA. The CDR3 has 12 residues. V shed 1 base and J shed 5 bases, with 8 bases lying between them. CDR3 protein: CSVEVGVTEAFF. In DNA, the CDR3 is TGCAGCGTTGAAGTTGGTGTAACTGAAGCTTTCTTT.